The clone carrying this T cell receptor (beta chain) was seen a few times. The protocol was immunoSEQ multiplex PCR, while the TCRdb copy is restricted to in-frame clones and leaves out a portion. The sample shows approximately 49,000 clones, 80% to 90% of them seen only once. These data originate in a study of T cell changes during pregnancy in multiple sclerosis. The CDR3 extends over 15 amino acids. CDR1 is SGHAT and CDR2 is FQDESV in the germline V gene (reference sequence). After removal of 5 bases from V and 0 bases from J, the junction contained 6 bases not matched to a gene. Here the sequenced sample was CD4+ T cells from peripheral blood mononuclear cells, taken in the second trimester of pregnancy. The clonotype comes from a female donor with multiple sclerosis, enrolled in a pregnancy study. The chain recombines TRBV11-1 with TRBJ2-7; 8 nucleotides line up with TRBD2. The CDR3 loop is CASSVWGTSSYEQYF. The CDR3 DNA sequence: TGTGCCAGCAGCGTCTGGGGGACTAGCTCCTACGAGCAGTACTTC.